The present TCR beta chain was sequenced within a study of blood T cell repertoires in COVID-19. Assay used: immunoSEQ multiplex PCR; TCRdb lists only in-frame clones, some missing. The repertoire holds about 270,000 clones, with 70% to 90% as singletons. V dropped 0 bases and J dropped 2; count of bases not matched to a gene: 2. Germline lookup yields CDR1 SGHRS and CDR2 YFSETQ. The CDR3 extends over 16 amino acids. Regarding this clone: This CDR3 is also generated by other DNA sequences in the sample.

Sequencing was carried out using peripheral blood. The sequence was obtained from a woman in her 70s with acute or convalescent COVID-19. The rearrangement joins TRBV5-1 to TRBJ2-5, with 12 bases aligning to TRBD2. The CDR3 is CASSLALAGGQETQYF. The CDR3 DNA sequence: TGCGCCAGCAGCTTGGCTCTAGCGGGGGGGCAAGAGACCCAGTACTTC.